This TCR beta chain comes out of a study of human T cells and chemical hapten exposure. Study-level information: Chiefly female patients presented with alopecia areata, totalis or universalis. Per-sample TCR yield variability stemmed mainly from small pooled library volume differences.

Time point reported: pre-sensitization, week 0. The treatment denotes: therapeutic diphenylcyclopropenone sensitization with weekly scalp DPC. Study conclusions and caveats: Counts of TCRs above 1 in 1000 frequency stayed unchanged with DPC sensitization.

This CDR3 has 14 residues. CDR1 and CDR2 from the germline V gene are MNHNY and SVGAGI (reference sequence). The V end lost 7 bases, the J end lost 8 bases, and 17 bases lay between the germline ends. What the library attached to individual cDNA molecules were unique molecular identifiers. TCRdb called the RACE reads again in MiXCR, with one record for every CDR3 protein. The profile covers 240,000 or so distinct CDR3 sequences, with approximately 8.6% appearing a single time and 2% to 3% taken by the ten largest. This clonotype came up a few times. Its antigen is unknown. The chain has TRBV6-6 and TRBJ1-4; D perhaps matches TRBD1 (5 bases). The source was whole blood, collected in connection with sensitization to the hapten diphenylcyclopropenone (DPC). This receptor was obtained from a middle-aged woman with alopecia areata. Some clones in this sample may be carry-over from other donors' samples. The CDR3 is CASNYRGSGEKLFF. In DNA, the CDR3 is TGTGCCAGCAACTATAGGGGCTCAGGGGAAAAACTGTTTTTT.